This TCR beta chain was captured by sequencing in a study of blood T cell repertoires in COVID-19. As processed by the authors: How many nucleated cells were present was estimated from reference gene primer amplification. Libraries were prepared by immunoSEQ multiplex PCR; TCRdb keeps only in-frame clonotypes and omits some of them. D and trimming come from the DNA, and the V and J calls and clone size come from that table. The sample contains about 160,000 clones, 82% of which appear only once. The V gene's germline CDR1 is SGHTA and CDR2 FQGTGA. This CDR3 comprises 16 residues. V was pared by 1 base and J by 3 bases, with 13 bases between. Seattle's enrolled individuals joined amid active infection and were then monitored longitudinally.

Material for sequencing was peripheral blood. The chain combines TRBV7-3 with TRBJ2-1; D perhaps matches TRBD2 (6 bases). This receptor was taken from a woman aged 40-49 years with COVID-19, enrolled during active disease. The CDR3 region is CASSLRSGVVYNEQFF. CDR3 bases: TGTGCCAGCAGCTTAAGATCGGGAGTAGTCTACAATGAGCAGTTCTTC.